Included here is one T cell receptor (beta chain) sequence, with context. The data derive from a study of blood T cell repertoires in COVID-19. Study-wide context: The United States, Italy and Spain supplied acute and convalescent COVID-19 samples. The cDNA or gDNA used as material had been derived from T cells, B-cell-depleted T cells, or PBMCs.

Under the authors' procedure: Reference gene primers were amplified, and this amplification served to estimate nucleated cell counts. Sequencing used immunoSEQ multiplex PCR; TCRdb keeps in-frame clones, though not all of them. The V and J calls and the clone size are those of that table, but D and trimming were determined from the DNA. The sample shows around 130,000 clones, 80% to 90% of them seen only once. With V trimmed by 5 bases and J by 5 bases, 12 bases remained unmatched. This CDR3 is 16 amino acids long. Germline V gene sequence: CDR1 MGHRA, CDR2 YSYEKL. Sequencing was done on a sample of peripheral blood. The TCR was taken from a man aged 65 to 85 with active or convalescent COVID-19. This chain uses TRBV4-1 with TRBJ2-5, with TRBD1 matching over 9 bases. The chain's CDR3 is CASSASGTGRVETQYF. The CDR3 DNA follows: TGCGCCAGCAGCGCCTCCGGGACAGGGAGGGTTGAGACCCAGTACTTC.